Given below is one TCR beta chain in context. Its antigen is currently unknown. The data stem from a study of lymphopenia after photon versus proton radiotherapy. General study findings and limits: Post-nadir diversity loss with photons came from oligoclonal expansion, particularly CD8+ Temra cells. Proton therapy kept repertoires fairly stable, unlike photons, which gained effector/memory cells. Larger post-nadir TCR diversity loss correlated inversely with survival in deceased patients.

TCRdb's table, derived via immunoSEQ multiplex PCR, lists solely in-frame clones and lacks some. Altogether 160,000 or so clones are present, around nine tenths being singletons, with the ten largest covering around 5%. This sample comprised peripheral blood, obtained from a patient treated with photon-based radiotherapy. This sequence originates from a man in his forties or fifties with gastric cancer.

CDR3 residues: CASSPQEGPVGPQHF. For the CDR3, the DNA is TGCGCCAGCAGCCCTCAGGAGGGGCCGGTCGGCCCCCAGCATTTT. The chain carries TRBV4-1 and TRBJ1-5, with D perhaps TRBD1 (5 bases). The CDR3 runs 15 residues. Germline CDR1 is MGHRA and CDR2 is YSYEKL. Between the trimmed V and J ends, which lost 4 bases and 10 bases, there was a span of 20 bases.